A selection of T cell receptor beta chains follows, all from one sample in a study of T cell changes during pregnancy in multiple sclerosis. Sequenced by immunoSEQ multiplex PCR; TCRdb stores in-frame clones only, minus some. The sample comprises 100,000 to 130,000 clones, 85% to 95% of which are singletons, and around 0.8% rests with the top ten. Sample: peripheral blood, taken in the third trimester of pregnancy. The source of these receptors is a female donor in good health, enrolled as a control in a pregnancy study. The CDR3 runs from the conserved cysteine through the conserved F or W. A D gene is named only where the DNA matches it firmly. Not every row has a clone size; where given, it reads once, few, many or a size class.

.	TRBV9	.	15	TRBJ1-2	CASSLHWGQDYGYTF	TGTGCCAGCAGCCTTCACTGGGGGCAGGACTATGGCTACACCTTC
TRBD2	TRBV7-2	.	16	TRBJ2-1	CASSSGGGSSYNEQFF	TGTGCCAGCAGCTCCGGCGGGGGGAGCTCCTACAATGAGCAGTTCTTC
TRBD2	TRBV9	.	15	TRBJ2-3	CASSFSGGARDTQYF	TGTGCCAGCAGCTTTAGCGGGGGGGCGAGAGATACGCAGTATTTT
.	TRBV12-5	.	18	TRBJ2-2	CASGSNIQVIANTGELFF	TGTGCTAGTGGTTCGAATATCCAGGTTATAGCGAACACCGGGGAGCTGTTTTTT
TRBD1	TRBV15	.	14	TRBJ2-1	CATSRPGTVNEQFF	TGTGCCACCAGCAGACCAGGGACAGTAAATGAGCAGTTCTTC
TRBD1	TRBV9	.	19	TRBJ1-1	CASSGGAGQGAIRNTEAFF	TGTGCCAGCAGCGGGGGGGCGGGACAGGGGGCCATTCGGAACACTGAAGCTTTCTTT
TRBD1	TRBV6-1	.	17	TRBJ1-2	CASSEAGSGTGGRGYTF	TGTGCCAGCAGTGAAGCGGGATCCGGGACAGGGGGCCGGGGCTACACCTTC
TRBD1	TRBV2	.	14	TRBJ1-1	CASTRTGPNTEAFF	TGTGCCAGCACCAGGACAGGGCCGAACACTGAAGCTTTCTTT
.	TRBV4-3	.	15	TRBJ1-2	CASSQERSGVDGYTF	TGCGCCAGCAGCCAAGAGAGGTCAGGGGTTGATGGCTACACCTTC
.	TRBV6-4	.	18	TRBJ1-5	CASSDTGAALGGGQPQHF	TGTGCCAGCAGTGACACCGGCGCAGCCCTGGGGGGGGGACAGCCCCAGCATTTT
TRBD1	TRBV19	.	18	TRBJ1-3	CASSIDLGQAASGNTIYF	TGTGCCAGTAGTATAGATCTGGGACAGGCCGCCTCTGGAAACACCATATATTTT
.	TRBV15	.	17	TRBJ1-5	CATSRDHAGGGNQPQHF	TGTGCCACCAGCAGAGACCATGCCGGAGGGGGCAATCAGCCCCAGCATTTT
TRBD2	TRBV7-9	few	15	TRBJ2-5	CASSLSSGGLETQYF	TGTGCCAGCAGCTTAAGTAGCGGGGGGCTCGAGACCCAGTACTTC
TRBD2	TRBV30	.	13	TRBJ2-7	CAWRGGVSYEQYF	TGTGCCTGGAGGGGGGGGGTTTCCTACGAGCAGTACTTC
TRBD1	TRBV5-1	.	19	TRBJ2-3	CASSLGQGARGLSTDTQYF	TGCGCCAGCAGCTTGGGACAGGGGGCGCGGGGGCTTAGCACAGATACGCAGTATTTT
TRBD2	TRBV11-3	.	17	TRBJ2-1	CASSLASGGALGNEQFF	TGTGCCAGCAGCTTAGCTAGCGGGGGGGCTTTGGGGAATGAGCAGTTCTTC
.	TRBV7-9	.	13	TRBJ2-7	CASSLAGPYEQYF	TGTGCCAGCAGCTTAGCTGGCCCCTACGAGCAGTACTTC
.	TRBV5-1	.	14	TRBJ2-5	CASSAAAYQETQYF	TGCGCCAGCAGTGCGGCAGCGTACCAAGAGACCCAGTACTTC
TRBD2	TRBV4-2	.	18	TRBJ2-5	CASSQEGLAGESGETQYF	TGTGCCAGCAGCCAAGAGGGACTAGCGGGGGAGTCGGGAGAGACCCAGTACTTC
.	TRBV19	.	15	TRBJ2-2	CASTPPGLHREELFF	TGTGCCAGTACCCCCCCGGGACTGCACCGAGAGGAGCTGTTTTTT
TRBD1	TRBV5-1	.	18	TRBJ2-6	CASRTPGQLISGANVLTF	TGCGCCAGCAGAACACCGGGACAGTTAATCTCTGGGGCCAACGTCCTGACTTTC
TRBD1	TRBV7-3	.	14	TRBJ2-1	CASSLTGTYNEQFF	TGTGCCAGCAGCTTGACAGGGACCTACAATGAGCAGTTCTTC
.	TRBV2	.	15	TRBJ2-2	CASSEAFGNPGELFF	TGTGCCAGCAGTGAAGCGTTCGGTAACCCCGGGGAGCTGTTTTTT
.	TRBV7-6	.	13	TRBJ1-5	CASSLGLTQPQHF	TGTGCCAGCAGCTTGGGGCTGACTCAGCCCCAGCATTTT
.	TRBV4-2	.	13	TRBJ1-1	CASSLQLSNEAFF	TGTGCCAGCAGCCTACAGCTGAGTAATGAAGCTTTCTTT
TRBD1	TRBV2	.	15	TRBJ1-5	CASGQGFISNQPQHF	TGTGCCAGCGGACAGGGTTTTATAAGCAATCAGCCCCAGCATTTT
.	TRBV6-5	.	13	TRBJ1-1	CASRRQPYTEAFF	TGTGCCAGCAGGCGACAGCCTTACACTGAAGCTTTCTTT
.	TRBV7-9	.	16	TRBJ2-5	CASSSSSQGRGETQYF	TGTGCCAGCAGCTCCTCCTCGCAGGGGAGAGGGGAGACCCAGTACTTC
TRBD1	TRBV9	few	16	TRBJ1-1	CASSSLWTGGNTEAFF	TGTGCCAGCAGCTCACTTTGGACAGGGGGAAACACTGAAGCTTTCTTT
TRBD2	TRBV11-1	.	17	TRBJ2-7	CASSLDRGTSGTYEQYF	TGTGCCAGCAGCTTAGATCGTGGGACTAGCGGTACCTACGAGCAGTACTTC
TRBD2	TRBV6-4	.	16	TRBJ2-3	CASSATSGGASDTQYF	TGTGCCAGCAGTGCTACTAGCGGGGGGGCCTCAGATACGCAGTATTTT
.	TRBV23-1	.	13	TRBJ2-2	CASGGQGVGELFF	TGCGCCAGCGGGGGGCAGGGGGTCGGGGAGCTGTTTTTT
TRBD2	TRBV7-6	.	20	TRBJ2-5	CASSRPKLAGEKLYQETQYF	TGTGCCAGCAGCCGGCCGAAGCTAGCGGGGGAAAAATTGTACCAAGAGACCCAGTACTTC